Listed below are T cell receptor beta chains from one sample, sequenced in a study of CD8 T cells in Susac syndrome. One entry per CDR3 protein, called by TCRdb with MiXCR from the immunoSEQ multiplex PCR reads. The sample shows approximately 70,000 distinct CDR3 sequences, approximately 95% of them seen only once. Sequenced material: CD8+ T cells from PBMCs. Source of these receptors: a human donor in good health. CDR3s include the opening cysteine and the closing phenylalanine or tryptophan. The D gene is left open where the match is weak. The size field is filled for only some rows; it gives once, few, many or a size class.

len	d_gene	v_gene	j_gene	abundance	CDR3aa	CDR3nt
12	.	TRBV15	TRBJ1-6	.	CATSRFPAALHF	TGTGCCACCAGCAGGTTCCCCGCAGCCCTCCACTTT
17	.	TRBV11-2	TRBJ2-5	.	CASSPRRGFRDQETQYF	TGTGCCAGCAGCCCTCGCAGGGGATTCAGGGACCAAGAGACCCAGTACTTC
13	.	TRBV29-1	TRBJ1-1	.	CSVAPSGALGAFF	TGCAGCGTTGCCCCCTCTGGGGCCCTCGGAGCTTTCTTT
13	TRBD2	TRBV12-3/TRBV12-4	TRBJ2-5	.	CASSSSGGETQYF	TGTGCCAGCAGTTCGTCGGGGGGAGAGACCCAGTACTTC
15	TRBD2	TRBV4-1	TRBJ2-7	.	CASSQASGGAYEQYF	TGCGCCAGCAGCCAGGCTAGCGGGGGGGCCTACGAGCAGTACTTC
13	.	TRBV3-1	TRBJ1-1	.	CASSRAGSTEAFF	TGTGCCAGCAGTCGGGCCGGGTCCACTGAAGCTTTCTTT
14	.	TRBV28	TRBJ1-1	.	CASSSGGLYTEAFF	TGTGCCAGCAGTTCCGGGGGGCTGTACACTGAAGCTTTCTTT
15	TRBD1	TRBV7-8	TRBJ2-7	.	CASSLSPQGVEEQYF	TGTGCCAGCAGCTTAAGCCCCCAGGGGGTGGAAGAGCAGTACTTC
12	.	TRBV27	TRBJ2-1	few	CASSPLNNEQFF	TGTGCCAGCAGTCCCCTTAACAATGAGCAGTTCTTC
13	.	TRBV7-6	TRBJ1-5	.	CASSRNSNQPQHF	TGTGCCAGCAGCCGAAATAGCAATCAGCCCCAGCATTTT
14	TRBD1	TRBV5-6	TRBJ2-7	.	CASSTGTGWREQYF	TGTGCCAGCAGCACCGGGACAGGGTGGCGCGAGCAGTACTTC
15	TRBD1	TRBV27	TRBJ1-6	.	CASKYRGTYNSPLHF	TGTGCCAGCAAGTACAGGGGAACCTATAATTCACCCCTCCACTTT
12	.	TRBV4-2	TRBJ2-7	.	CASSESSYEQYF	TGTGCCAGCAGCGAAAGCAGCTACGAGCAGTACTTC
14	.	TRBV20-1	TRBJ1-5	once	CSAEPDDVNQPQHF	TGCAGTGCCGAACCCGATGACGTAAATCAGCCCCAGCATTTT
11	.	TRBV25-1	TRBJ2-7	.	CASSLGTGQYF	TGTGCCAGCAGTTTAGGGACGGGGCAGTACTTC
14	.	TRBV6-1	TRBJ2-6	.	CASSVQAGANVLTF	TGTGCCAGCAGTGTCCAGGCTGGGGCCAACGTCCTGACTTTC
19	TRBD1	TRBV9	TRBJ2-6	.	CASSEHSGTGASGANVLTF	TGTGCCAGCAGCGAACATTCCGGGACAGGGGCTTCTGGGGCCAACGTCCTGACTTTC
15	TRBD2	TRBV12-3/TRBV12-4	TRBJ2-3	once	CASTSGLASTDTQYF	TGTGCCAGCACCTCGGGACTAGCGTCCACAGATACGCAGTATTTT
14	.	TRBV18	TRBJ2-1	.	CASSPGPLSHEQFF	TGTGCCAGCTCACCGGGACCGCTTTCCCATGAGCAGTTCTTC
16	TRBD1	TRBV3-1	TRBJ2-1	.	CASSQDGDRVQDEQFF	TGTGCCAGCAGCCAAGATGGGGACAGGGTCCAGGATGAGCAGTTCTTC
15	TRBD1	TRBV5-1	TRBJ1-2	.	CASSLDPGTDYGYTF	TGCGCCAGCAGCTTGGACCCCGGGACAGATTATGGCTACACCTTC
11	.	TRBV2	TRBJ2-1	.	CASSWAGEQFF	TGTGCCAGCAGTTGGGCGGGGGAGCAGTTCTTC
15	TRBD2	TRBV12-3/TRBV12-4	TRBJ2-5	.	CASSHSGTSGETQYF	TGTGCCAGCAGTCACTCGGGGACTAGCGGGGAGACCCAGTACTTC
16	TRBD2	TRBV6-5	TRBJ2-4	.	CASSFSSGGASNIQYF	TGTGCCAGCAGTTTCTCTAGCGGGGGGGCGTCGAACATTCAGTACTTC
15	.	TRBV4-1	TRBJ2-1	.	CASSQELGPYNEQFF	TGCGCCAGCAGCCAAGAGTTGGGCCCCTACAATGAGCAGTTCTTC
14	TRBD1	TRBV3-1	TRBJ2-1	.	CASSTRQGRNEQFF	TGTGCCAGCAGCACCCGACAGGGTAGAAATGAGCAGTTCTTC
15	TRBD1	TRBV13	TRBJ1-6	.	CASSYTGTGGSPLHF	TGTGCCAGCAGTTATACCGGGACAGGGGGATCACCCCTCCACTTT
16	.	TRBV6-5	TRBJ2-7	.	CASSYSWGPKTYEQYF	TGTGCCAGCAGTTACTCGTGGGGGCCCAAGACCTACGAGCAGTACTTC
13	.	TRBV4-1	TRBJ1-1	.	CASSLQGNTEAFF	TGCGCCAGCAGCCTACAGGGGAACACTGAAGCTTTCTTT
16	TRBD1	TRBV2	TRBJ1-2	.	CASSEERQGANYGYTF	TGTGCCAGCAGTGAAGAAAGGCAGGGGGCCAACTATGGCTACACCTTC
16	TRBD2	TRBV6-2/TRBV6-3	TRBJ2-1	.	CASSQASGGFYNEQFF	TGTGCCAGCAGCCAAGCTAGCGGGGGTTTCTACAATGAGCAGTTCTTC
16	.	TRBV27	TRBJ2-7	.	CASSLSEGAGVREQYF	TGTGCCAGCAGTTTATCAGAGGGGGCGGGGGTACGCGAGCAGTACTTC
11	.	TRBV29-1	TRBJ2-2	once	CSVEEGGELFF	TGCAGCGTTGAAGAAGGGGGGGAGCTGTTTTTT
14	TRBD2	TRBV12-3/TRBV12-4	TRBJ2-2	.	CASSSLAGGGELFF	TGTGCCAGCAGTTCACTAGCGGGGGGCGGGGAGCTGTTTTTT
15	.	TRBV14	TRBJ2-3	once	CASSVGASLPDTQYF	TGTGCCAGCAGCGTGGGGGCTAGCCTCCCAGATACGCAGTATTTT
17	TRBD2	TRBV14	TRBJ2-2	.	CASSPLPGGTNTGELFF	TGTGCCAGCAGCCCATTACCGGGGGGGACGAACACCGGGGAGCTGTTTTTT
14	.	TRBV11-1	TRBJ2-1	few	CASSSWDEYNEQFF	TGTGCCAGCAGCTCTTGGGACGAGTACAATGAGCAGTTCTTC
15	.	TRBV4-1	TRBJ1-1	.	CASSQDPAMNTEAFF	TGCGCCAGCAGCCAAGATCCAGCCATGAACACTGAAGCTTTCTTT
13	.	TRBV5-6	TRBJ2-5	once	CASSRTSGETQYF	TGTGCCAGCAGTCGGACCTCAGGGGAGACCCAGTACTTC
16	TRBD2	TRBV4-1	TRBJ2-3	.	CASSQLPAGGTDTQYF	TGCGCCAGCAGCCAATTACCAGCGGGGGGCACAGATACGCAGTATTTT
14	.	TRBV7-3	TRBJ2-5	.	CASSLGRGMWTQYF	TGTGCCAGCAGCTTAGGTAGAGGGATGTGGACCCAGTACTTC
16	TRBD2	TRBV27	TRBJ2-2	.	CASSPRLAGYTGELFF	TGTGCCAGCAGCCCACGACTAGCGGGGTACACCGGGGAGCTGTTTTTT
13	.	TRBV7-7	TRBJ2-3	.	CASSLHLTDTQYF	TGTGCTAGCAGCTTACACCTCACAGATACGCAGTATTTT
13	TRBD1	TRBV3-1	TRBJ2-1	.	CASGDSSYNEQFF	TGTGCCTCCGGGGACAGCTCCTACAATGAGCAGTTCTTC
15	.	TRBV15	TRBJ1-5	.	CATSSQTHSNQPQHF	TGTGCCACCAGCAGCCAGACTCATAGCAATCAGCCCCAGCATTTT
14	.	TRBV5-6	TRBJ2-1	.	CASSLVQVNNEQFF	TGTGCCAGCAGCTTGGTACAGGTCAACAATGAGCAGTTCTTC
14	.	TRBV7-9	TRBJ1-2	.	CASSPLGGYYGYTF	TGTGCCAGCAGCCCCCTTGGGGGTTACTATGGCTACACCTTC
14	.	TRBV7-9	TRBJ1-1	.	CASSLAQGSTEAFF	TGTGCCAGCAGCTTAGCGCAGGGGAGCACTGAAGCTTTCTTT
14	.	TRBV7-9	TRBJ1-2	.	CASTDQGVDHGYTF	TGTGCCAGCACCGACCAAGGTGTGGACCATGGCTACACCTTC
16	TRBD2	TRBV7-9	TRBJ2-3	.	CASRRSSGGYSDTQYF	TGTGCCAGCAGGCGGTCTAGCGGGGGGTATTCAGATACGCAGTATTTT
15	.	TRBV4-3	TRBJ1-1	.	CASSQDSRGRAEAFF	TGCGCCAGCAGCCAAGATAGCAGGGGCCGAGCTGAAGCTTTCTTT
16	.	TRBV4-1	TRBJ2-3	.	CASSQDSGGAGDTQYF	TGCGCCAGCAGCCAAGATAGTGGGGGGGCCGGAGATACGCAGTATTTT
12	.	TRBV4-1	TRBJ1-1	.	CASSTAGLEAFF	TGCGCCAGCAGCACCGCGGGGCTTGAAGCTTTCTTT
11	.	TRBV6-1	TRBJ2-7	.	CASIRFHEQYF	TGTGCCAGCATTCGGTTCCACGAGCAGTACTTC